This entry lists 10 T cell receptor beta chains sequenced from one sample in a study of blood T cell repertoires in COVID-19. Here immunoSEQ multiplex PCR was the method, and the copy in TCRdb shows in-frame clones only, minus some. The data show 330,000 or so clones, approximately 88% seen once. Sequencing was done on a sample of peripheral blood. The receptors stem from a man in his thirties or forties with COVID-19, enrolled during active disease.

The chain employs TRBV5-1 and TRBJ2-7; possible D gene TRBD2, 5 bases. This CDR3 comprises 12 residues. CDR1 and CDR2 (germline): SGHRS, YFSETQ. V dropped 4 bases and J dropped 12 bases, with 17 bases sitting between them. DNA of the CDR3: TGCGCCAGCAGCCTGGACTCTGGTGCGCGGTACTTC. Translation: CASSLDSGARYF.

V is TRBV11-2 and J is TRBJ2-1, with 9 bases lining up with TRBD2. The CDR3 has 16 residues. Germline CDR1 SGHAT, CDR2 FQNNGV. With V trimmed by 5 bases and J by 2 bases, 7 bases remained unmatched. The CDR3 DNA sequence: TGTGCCAGCAGCCCTCATAGCGGGGGTCCCTACAATGAGCAGTTCTTC. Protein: CASSPHSGGPYNEQFF.

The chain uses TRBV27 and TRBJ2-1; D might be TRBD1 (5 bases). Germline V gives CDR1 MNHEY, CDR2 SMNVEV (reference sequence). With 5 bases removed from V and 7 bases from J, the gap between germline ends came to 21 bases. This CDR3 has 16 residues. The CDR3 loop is CASSIWTKSTRNEQFF. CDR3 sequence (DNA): TGTGCCAGCAGTATTTGGACAAAATCAACAAGGAATGAGCAGTTCTTC.

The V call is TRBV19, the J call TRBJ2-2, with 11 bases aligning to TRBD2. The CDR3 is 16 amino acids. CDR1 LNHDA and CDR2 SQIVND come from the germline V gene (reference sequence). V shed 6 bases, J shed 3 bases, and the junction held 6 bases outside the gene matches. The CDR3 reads CASSLLAGVDTGELFF. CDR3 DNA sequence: TGTGCCAGTAGCCTACTAGCGGGAGTAGACACCGGGGAGCTGTTTTTT.

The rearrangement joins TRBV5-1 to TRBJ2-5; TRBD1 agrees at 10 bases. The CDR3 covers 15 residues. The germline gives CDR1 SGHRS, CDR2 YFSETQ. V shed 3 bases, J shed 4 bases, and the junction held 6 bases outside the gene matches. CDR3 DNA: TGCGCCAGCAGCTCAGGACGGACAGGGGGAGAGACCCAGTACTTC. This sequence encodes CASSSGRTGGETQYF.

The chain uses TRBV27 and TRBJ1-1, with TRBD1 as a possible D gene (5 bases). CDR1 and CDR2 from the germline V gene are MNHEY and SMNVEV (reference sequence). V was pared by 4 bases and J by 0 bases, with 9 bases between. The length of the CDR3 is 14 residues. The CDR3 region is CASSWGGMNTEAFF. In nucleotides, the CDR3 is TGTGCCAGCAGTTGGGGGGGTATGAACACTGAAGCTTTCTTT.

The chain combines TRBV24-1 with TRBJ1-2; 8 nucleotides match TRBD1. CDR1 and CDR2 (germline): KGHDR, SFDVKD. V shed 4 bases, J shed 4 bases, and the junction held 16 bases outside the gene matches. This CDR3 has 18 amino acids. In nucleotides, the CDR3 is TGTGCCACCAGTGACCCAGGCAGGACAGGGATTGGGGTCTATGGCTACACCTTC. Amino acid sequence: CATSDPGRTGIGVYGYTF.

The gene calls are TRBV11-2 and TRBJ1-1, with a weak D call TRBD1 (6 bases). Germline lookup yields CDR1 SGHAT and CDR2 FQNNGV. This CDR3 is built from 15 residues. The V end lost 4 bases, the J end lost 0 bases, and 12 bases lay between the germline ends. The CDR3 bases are TGTGCCAGCAGCTCCCGGACAGTAATGAACACTGAAGCTTTCTTT. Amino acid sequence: CASSSRTVMNTEAFF. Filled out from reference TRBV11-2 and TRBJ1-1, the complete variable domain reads EAGVAQSPRYKIIEKRQSVAFWCNPISGHATLYWYQQILGQGPKLLIQFQNNGVVDDSQLPKDRFSAERLKGVDSTLKIQPAKLEDSAVYLCASSSRTVMNTEAFFGQGTRLTVV.

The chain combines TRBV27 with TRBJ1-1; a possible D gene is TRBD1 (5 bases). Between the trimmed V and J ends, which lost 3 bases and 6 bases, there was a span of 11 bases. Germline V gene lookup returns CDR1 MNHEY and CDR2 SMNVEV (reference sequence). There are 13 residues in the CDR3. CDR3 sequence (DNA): TGTGCCAGCAGTTTGGCCAGGGTTTCTGAAGCTTTCTTT. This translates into CASSLARVSEAFF.

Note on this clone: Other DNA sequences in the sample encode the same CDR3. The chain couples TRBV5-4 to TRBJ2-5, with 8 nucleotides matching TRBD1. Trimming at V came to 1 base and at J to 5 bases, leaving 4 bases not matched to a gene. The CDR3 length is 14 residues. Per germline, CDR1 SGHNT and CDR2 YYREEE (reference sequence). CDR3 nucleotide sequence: TGTGCCAGCAGCTTGCAGGGGGCGACGGAGACCCAGTACTTC. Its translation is CASSLQGATETQYF.